Sequencing of this T cell receptor beta chain was carried out in a study of blood T cell repertoires in COVID-19. Using immunoSEQ multiplex PCR, the repertoire was profiled, and TCRdb retains in-frame clones only, with some absent. The table shows roughly 260,000 clones, with roughly 86% occurring only once. V was pared by 6 bases and J by 4 bases, with 14 bases of the junction left unmatched. Germline V gives CDR1 LNHDA, CDR2 SQIVND (reference sequence). CDR3 size: 17 residues. The TCR sequence derives from a man aged 40-49 years who had recovered from COVID-19. Sequencing used peripheral blood. The chain recombines TRBV19 with TRBJ2-2, with 7 nucleotides matching TRBD1. CDR3 loop: CASSSTQTGIGTGELFF. CDR3 coding DNA: TGTGCCAGTAGCTCAACGCAGACAGGGATCGGCACCGGGGAGCTGTTTTTT.